The 2 T cell receptor beta chains listed next were all sequenced from one sample in a study of response to subunit inactivated influenza vaccine. TCRdb reprocessed the RT-PCR reads with MiXCR, giving one entry per CDR3 protein. Among about 520,000 distinct CDR3 sequences, around 7.7% were seen once, and the ten largest hold around 14%. The sample here was PBMCs from blood, taken roughly 24 months after vaccination. Every receptor here comes from a man between 50 and 70 years old who received an inactivated influenza vaccine.

The V call is TRBV20-1, the J call TRBJ2-1; TRBD2 agrees at 12 bases. The V and J ends lost 1 base and 4 bases, in that order; junction bases with no gene match: 8. Germline-derived CDR1 and CDR2 are DFQATT and SNEGSKA (reference sequence). This CDR3 is built from 17 residues. The CDR3 DNA reads as TGCAGTGCTAGAGGCGGGATAACTAGCGGGAGGTACAATGAGCAGTTCTTC. Amino acids: CSARGGITSGRYNEQFF.

V is TRBV7-9 and J is TRBJ2-7; 7 nucleotides match TRBD2. After removal of 5 bases from V and 6 bases from J, the junction contained 4 bases not matched to a gene. CDR3 length: 12 amino acids. Germline V gene data show CDR1 as SEHNR and CDR2 as FQNEAQ (reference sequence). For the CDR3, the DNA is TGTGCCAGCAGCGGACTAGAGGGCGAGCAGTACTTC. Translation gives CASSGLEGEQYF. Variable domain in full (rest from reference TRBV7-9 and TRBJ2-7): DTGVSQNPRHKITKRGQNVTFRCDPISEHNRLYWYRQTLGQGPEFLTYFQNEAQLEKSRLLSDRFSAERPKGSFSTLEIQRTEQGDSAMYLCASSGLEGEQYFGPGTRLTVT.